A single sample is the source of the 25 T cell receptor beta chains below, sequenced in a study of T cells after posttransplantation cyclophosphamide. TCRdb's table, derived via immunoSEQ multiplex PCR, lists solely in-frame clones and lacks some. The sample holds 42,000 or so clones, and no clone turns up only once. The sequencing sample was made of PBMCs. The receptors here all came from a woman aged 45-59 years in good health and a related stem cell transplant donor.

In its sample, this clone was seen many times. The chain recombines TRBV2 with TRBJ1-2; D possibly corresponds to TRBD1 (6 bases). The CDR3 length is 14 residues. The ends were cut back, 5 bases at V and 4 bases at J, with 14 bases in the middle. Germline CDR1 and CDR2: SNHLY and FYNNEI. The DNA of the CDR3 is TGTGCCAGCAGTCCATCCACAGGGACCTATGGCTACACCTTC. It is translated as CASSPSTGTYGYTF.

This clone was observed at least ten times. The chain carries TRBV18 and TRBJ2-3; tentative D call: TRBD2 (6 bases). Trimming cost V 3 bases and J 1 base, with 11 bases left between them. CDR1 is KGHSH, CDR2 LQKENI, per germline. CDR3 size: 15 residues. The CDR3 protein is CASSPRRGGTDTQYF. CDR3 DNA: TGTGCCAGCTCACCGAGGCGGGGCGGCACAGATACGCAGTATTTT.

There are many counts of this clone. The chain carries TRBV14 and TRBJ1-1, with a possible D match to TRBD1 (5 bases). Germline values: CDR1 SGHDN, CDR2 FVKESK. The CDR3 contains 14 residues. The ends were cut back, 1 base at V and 5 bases at J, with 11 bases in the middle. The CDR3 nucleotides are TGTGCCAGCAGCCAAGTGTCGGGGGATACTGAAGCTTTCTTT. Translated, it gives CASSQVSGDTEAFF. Looking up the rest from reference TRBV14 and TRBJ1-1 gives the full variable domain: EAGVTQFPSHSVIEKGQTVTLRCDPISGHDNLYWYRRVMGKEIKFLLHFVKESKQDESGMPNNRFLAERTGGTYSTLKVQPAELEDSGVYFCASSQVSGDTEAFFGQGTRLTVV.

This clone showed up many times. The rearrangement links TRBV6-5 to TRBJ1-1, with D possibly TRBD1 on 6 matching bases. From germline, CDR1 is MNHEY and CDR2 SVGAGI. The CDR3 spans 13 residues. The CDR3 DNA is TGTGCTATAGGGGGTTTCACCAACACTGAAGCTTTCTTT. This gives the protein CAIGGFTNTEAFF.

This clone was seen repeatedly, ten times or more. V gene TRBV29-1 combines with J gene TRBJ2-2; possibly TRBD2 for D (6 bases). Germline V gives CDR1 SQVTM, CDR2 ANQGSEA. The CDR3 covers 13 residues. Trimming shortened V by 5 bases and J by 0 bases, and 7 bases separated the two germline ends. This chain's CDR3 is CSVLAANTGELFF. The DNA for the CDR3 is TGCAGCGTTTTAGCGGCGAACACCGGGGAGCTGTTTTTT.

This clone has at least ten counts. The J gene is TRBJ1-1, the V gene TRBV28, with a tentative D call TRBD1 (6 bases). CDR3 length: 15 residues. Germline V lookup: CDR1 MDHEN, CDR2 SYDVKM. The V and J ends lost 11 bases and 3 bases respectively, with 22 bases between them. The CDR3: CASWRGGAVDTEAFF. The CDR3 DNA reads TGTGCCTCTTGGCGGGGGGGCGCGGTTGACACTGAAGCTTTCTTT.

This clone was seen repeatedly, ten times or more. This chain's CDR3 is CASNYGTGDFYGYTF. In nucleotides, the CDR3 is TGCGCCAGCAACTACGGGACAGGAGACTTCTATGGCTACACCTTC. The chain uses TRBV4-1 and TRBJ1-2, with 8 bases matching TRBD1. The CDR3 consists of 15 residues. CDR1 and CDR2 from the germline V gene are MGHRA and YSYEKL. V shed 7 bases, J shed 4 bases, and the junction held 11 bases outside the gene matches.

V usage is TRBV19 and J usage is TRBJ1-2; D remains unclear. V was shortened by 7 bases and J by 0 bases, with 15 bases between the two germline ends. Per the germline V gene, CDR1 is LNHDA and CDR2 is SQIVND (reference sequence). The CDR3 runs to 15 residues. CDR3 nucleotide sequence: TGTGCCAGTAATCAACGTGGCAGGTCTAACTATGGCTACACCTTC. Translation gives CASNQRGRSNYGYTF.

This clone was recorded at least ten times. The V call is TRBV7-2, the J call TRBJ2-7; the D is unclear. The CDR3 runs 12 residues. Germline loops: CDR1 SGHTA, CDR2 FQGNSA. V was shortened by 5 bases and J by 7 bases, with 12 bases between the two germline ends. In DNA, the CDR3 is TGTGCCAGCAGCACCTACCTGGAGGAGCAGTACTTC. Its translation is CASSTYLEEQYF.

This clone has ten or more counts. This chain links TRBV6-1 with TRBJ1-5, with TRBD1 matching over 7 bases. Unmatched junction bases numbered 9, after V lost 7 bases and J lost 3 bases. CDR3 length equals 15 residues. Germline CDR1 and CDR2: MNHNS and SASEGT. The CDR3 loop reads CASIRGTAYNQPQHF. CDR3 sequence (DNA): TGTGCCAGCATCAGAGGGACAGCTTACAATCAGCCCCAGCATTTT.

This clone was seen many times. The V gene is TRBV28, the J gene TRBJ2-3, with D maybe TRBD1 (5 bases). The CDR3 spans 15 residues. Germline V lookup: CDR1 MDHEN, CDR2 SYDVKM. V gave up 6 bases and J gave up 1 base, with 14 bases separating them. The CDR3 bases are TGTGCCAGCAGAGCACGCAAAGGGGGCACAGATACGCAGTATTTT. This gives the protein CASRARKGGTDTQYF.

This clone was seen at least ten times. V gene TRBV9 combines with J gene TRBJ1-4; D unclear. There are 13 residues in the CDR3. V was trimmed by 2 bases and J by 4 bases, leaving 6 bases between them. Germline values: CDR1 SGDLS, CDR2 YYNGEE. The CDR3 sequence: CASSVSINEKLFF. In DNA, the CDR3 is TGTGCCAGCAGCGTCTCTATTAATGAAAAACTGTTTTTT.

This clone was picked up many times. The rearrangement joins TRBV19 to TRBJ2-7; D might be TRBD2 (6 bases). The germline CDR1 and CDR2 sequences are LNHDA and SQIVND (reference sequence). V was cut by 4 bases and J by 4 bases, with 17 bases left in between. This CDR3 region has 15 residues. The chain's CDR3 is CASSKGSRGLYEQYF. CDR3 nucleotides: TGTGCCAGTAGTAAAGGATCAAGGGGACTTTACGAGCAGTACTTC.

Many counts were recorded for this clone. V and J are TRBV27 and TRBJ2-7, with TRBD1 matching over 11 bases. The CDR3 has 16 residues. Unmatched junction bases numbered 9, after V lost 6 bases and J lost 2 bases. Germline CDR1 reads MNHEY; CDR2 reads SMNVEV (reference sequence). In DNA, the CDR3 is TGTGCCAGCAGACCGGGACAGGGGGTTGGGGCCTACGAGCAGTACTTC. This encodes CASRPGQGVGAYEQYF.

This clone has only a few counts. V usage is TRBV7-7 and J usage is TRBJ2-5; D is possibly TRBD1 (6 bases). The better agreement between TRBJ2-7 and the DNA end casts doubt on the J call. Germline V lookup: CDR1 SSHAT, CDR2 FNYEAQ (reference sequence). The CDR3 is made up of 16 amino acids. CDR3 sequence: CATQGPRGGYSYEQYF. Written as DNA, the CDR3 is TGTGCTACTCAGGGGCCGCGCGGTGGGTACTCCTACGAGCAGTACTTC.

At least ten counts were recorded for this clone. The chain is built from TRBV5-5 and TRBJ1-3, with D unclear. Germline CDR1 is SGHKS and CDR2 is YYEKEE (reference sequence). The CDR3 extends over 15 amino acids. Between the trimmed V and J ends, which lost 0 bases and 3 bases, there was a span of 10 bases. The CDR3 is CASSLARGLGNTIYF. DNA of the CDR3: TGTGCCAGCAGCTTGGCTCGCGGGCTTGGAAACACCATATATTTT.

This clone was observed at least ten times. The CDR3 reads CASSSPGQGHSPLHF. The DNA for the CDR3 is TGTGCCAGCAGCTCACCGGGACAGGGCCATTCACCCCTCCACTTT. The chain employs TRBV11-2 and TRBJ1-6, with 9 bases lining up with TRBD1. CDR3 size: 15 residues. With 4 bases clipped from V and 8 bases from J, the junction kept 6 bases outside the gene matches. Germline V gives CDR1 SGHAT, CDR2 FQNNGV. Using reference TRBV11-2 and TRBJ1-6 for the parts outside the CDR3, the full variable domain is EAGVAQSPRYKIIEKRQSVAFWCNPISGHATLYWYQQILGQGPKLLIQFQNNGVVDDSQLPKDRFSAERLKGVDSTLKIQPAKLEDSAVYLCASSSPGQGHSPLHFGNGTRLTVT.

This clone showed up just a few times. The chain uses TRBV9 and TRBJ1-6, with 7 bases fitting TRBD1. V shed 4 bases and J 0 bases; nucleotides not matched to a gene: 10. Germline values: CDR1 SGDLS, CDR2 YYNGEE. The CDR3 sequence is 18 residues long. CDR3 protein: CASSPGQDLSSYNSPLHF. CDR3 DNA: TGTGCCAGCAGCCCAGGACAGGATCTGAGCTCCTATAATTCACCCCTCCACTTT.

Ten or more counts support this clone. The J gene is TRBJ2-2, the V gene TRBV7-6, with D unresolved. Germline assignment: CDR1 SGHVS and CDR2 FNYEAQ. The length of the CDR3 is 13 residues. With 5 bases removed from V and 2 bases from J, the gap between germline ends came to 6 bases. The CDR3: CASSPVNTGELFF. The CDR3 DNA is TGTGCCAGCAGCCCGGTAAACACCGGGGAGCTGTTTTTT.

This clone has a count of ten or more. The genes are TRBV28 and TRBJ2-7, with 9 positions matching TRBD1. Germline V CDR1 and CDR2: MDHEN, SYDVKM. V lost 5 bases and J lost 3; bases outside the gene matches: 8. This CDR3 has 15 amino acids. The CDR3 protein is CASSPPGTGIYEQYF. The DNA for the CDR3 is TGTGCCAGCAGTCCTCCCGGGACAGGGATCTACGAGCAGTACTTC.

This clone was counted at least ten times. The chain's CDR3 is CASSLGGGWGSGANVLTF. CDR3 DNA: TGCGCCAGCAGCCTAGGGGGGGGCTGGGGCTCTGGGGCCAACGTCCTGACTTTC. The rearrangement joins TRBV4-1 to TRBJ2-6; D possibly corresponds to TRBD2 (7 bases). The V end was cut by 4 bases, the J end by 0 bases, with 16 bases between. Germline V gene data show CDR1 as MGHRA and CDR2 as YSYEKL. The CDR3 length is 18 residues.

The table lists this clone with many counts. The V and J genes are TRBV18 and TRBJ2-3; no reliable D call. The CDR3 has 15 amino acids. Between the trimmed V and J ends, which lost 2 bases and 2 bases, there was a span of 11 bases. From germline, CDR1 is KGHSH and CDR2 LQKENI. CDR3 loop: CASSPASISTDTQYF. The CDR3 coding sequence is TGTGCCAGCTCACCAGCCAGTATTTCCACAGATACGCAGTATTTT. The whole variable domain, remainder taken from reference TRBV18 and TRBJ2-3, is NAGVMQNPRHLVRRRGQEARLRCSPMKGHSHVYWYRQLPEEGLKFMVYLQKENIIDESGMPKERFSAEFPKEGPSILRIQQVVRGDSAAYFCASSPASISTDTQYFGPGTRLTVL.

This clone was seen a few times. V gene TRBV6-1 combines with J gene TRBJ1-2; TRBD1 might be the D (5 bases). The germline CDR1 and CDR2 sequences are MNHNS and SASEGT. V was clipped by 5 bases and J by 8 bases, with 15 bases between them. The CDR3 is 13 residues long. CDR3 sequence: CASSSVGGVGYTF. CDR3 bases: TGTGCCAGCAGTTCCGTGGGGGGGGTCGGCTACACCTTC.

This clone came up many times. V is TRBV7-9 and J is TRBJ2-7; TRBD2 aligns across 7 bases. The CDR3 is 14 amino acids. The V and J ends lost 2 bases and 7 bases, in that order; junction bases with no gene match: 8. The germline V gene encodes CDR1 SEHNR and CDR2 FQNEAQ (reference sequence). The CDR3 region has the DNA TGTGCCAGCAGCTTATCCGTCGCGGGGGTAGAGCAGTACTTC. Amino acid sequence: CASSLSVAGVEQYF. The full variable domain, rest sourced from reference TRBV7-9 and TRBJ2-7, is DTGVSQNPRHKITKRGQNVTFRCDPISEHNRLYWYRQTLGQGPEFLTYFQNEAQLEKSRLLSDRFSAERPKGSFSTLEIQRTEQGDSAMYLCASSLSVAGVEQYFGPGTRLTVT.

This clone was found many times. The chain couples TRBV11-3 to TRBJ2-7; 7 nucleotides line up with TRBD1. Germline V CDR1 and CDR2: SGHNT, YENEEA. With 3 bases clipped from V and 1 base from J, the junction kept 0 bases outside the gene matches. This CDR3 spans 13 amino acids. As DNA, the CDR3 is TGTGCCAGCAGCTTGGGACAGTCCTACGAGCAGTACTTC. Amino acids: CASSLGQSYEQYF.